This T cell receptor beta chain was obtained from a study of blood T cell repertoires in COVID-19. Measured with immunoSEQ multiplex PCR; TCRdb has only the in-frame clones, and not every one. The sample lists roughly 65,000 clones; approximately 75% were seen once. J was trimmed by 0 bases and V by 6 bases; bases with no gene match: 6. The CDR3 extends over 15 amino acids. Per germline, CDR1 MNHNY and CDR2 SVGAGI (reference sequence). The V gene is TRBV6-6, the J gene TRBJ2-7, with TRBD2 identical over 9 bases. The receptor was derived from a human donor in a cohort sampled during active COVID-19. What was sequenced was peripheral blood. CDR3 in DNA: TGTGCCAGCAGCCTATCTAGCGGGGCCTCCTACGAGCAGTACTTC. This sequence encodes CASSLSSGASYEQYF.